Detailed here is one T cell receptor beta chain. The data originate from a study of technical replicates of blood from several donors. Repertoires were generated with immunoSEQ multiplex PCR, while TCRdb's copy carries only in-frame clones and drops some. This table holds tens of thousands of clones, more than 95% found once. The CDR3 covers 15 residues. Germline-derived CDR1 and CDR2 are MNHEY and SMNVEV (reference sequence). V was pared by 0 bases and J by 8 bases, with 11 bases between. This receptor was taken from a human donor in good health. Input material: T cells isolated from PBMCs. The chain uses TRBV27 and TRBJ1-6; unclear D gene. CDR3 protein: CASSLSAGNHSPLHF. The CDR3 nucleotides are TGTGCCAGCAGTTTATCGGCGGGAAACCATTCACCCCTCCACTTT.